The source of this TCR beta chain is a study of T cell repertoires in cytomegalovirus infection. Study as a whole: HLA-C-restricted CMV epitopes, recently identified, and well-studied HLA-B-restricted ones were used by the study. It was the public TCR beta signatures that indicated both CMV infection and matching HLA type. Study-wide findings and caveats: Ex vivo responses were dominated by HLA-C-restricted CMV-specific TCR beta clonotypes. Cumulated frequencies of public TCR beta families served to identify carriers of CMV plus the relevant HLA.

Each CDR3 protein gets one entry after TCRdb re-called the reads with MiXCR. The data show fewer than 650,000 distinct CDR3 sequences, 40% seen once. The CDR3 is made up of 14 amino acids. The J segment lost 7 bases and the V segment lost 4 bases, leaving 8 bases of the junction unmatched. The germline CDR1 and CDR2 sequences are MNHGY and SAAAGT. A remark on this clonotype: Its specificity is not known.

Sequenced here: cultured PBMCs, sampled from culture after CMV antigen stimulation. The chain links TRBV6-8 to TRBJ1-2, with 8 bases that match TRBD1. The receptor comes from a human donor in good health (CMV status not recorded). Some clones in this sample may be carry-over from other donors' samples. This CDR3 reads CASSSGQAFVGYTF. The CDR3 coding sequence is TGTGCCAGCAGTTCGGGACAGGCATTTGTTGGCTACACCTTC.